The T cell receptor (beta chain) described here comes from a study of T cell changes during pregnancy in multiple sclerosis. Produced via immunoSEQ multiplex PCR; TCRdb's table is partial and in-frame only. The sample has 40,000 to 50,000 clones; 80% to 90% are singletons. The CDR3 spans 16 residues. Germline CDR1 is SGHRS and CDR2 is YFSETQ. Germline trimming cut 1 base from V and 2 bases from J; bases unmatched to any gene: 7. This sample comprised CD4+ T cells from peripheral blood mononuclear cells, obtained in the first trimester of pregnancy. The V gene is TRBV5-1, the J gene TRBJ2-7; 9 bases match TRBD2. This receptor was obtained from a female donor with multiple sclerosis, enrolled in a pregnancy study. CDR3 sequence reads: CASSLTSGRVPYEQYF. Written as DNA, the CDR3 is TGCGCCAGCAGCTTGACTAGCGGGCGAGTTCCCTACGAGCAGTACTTC.